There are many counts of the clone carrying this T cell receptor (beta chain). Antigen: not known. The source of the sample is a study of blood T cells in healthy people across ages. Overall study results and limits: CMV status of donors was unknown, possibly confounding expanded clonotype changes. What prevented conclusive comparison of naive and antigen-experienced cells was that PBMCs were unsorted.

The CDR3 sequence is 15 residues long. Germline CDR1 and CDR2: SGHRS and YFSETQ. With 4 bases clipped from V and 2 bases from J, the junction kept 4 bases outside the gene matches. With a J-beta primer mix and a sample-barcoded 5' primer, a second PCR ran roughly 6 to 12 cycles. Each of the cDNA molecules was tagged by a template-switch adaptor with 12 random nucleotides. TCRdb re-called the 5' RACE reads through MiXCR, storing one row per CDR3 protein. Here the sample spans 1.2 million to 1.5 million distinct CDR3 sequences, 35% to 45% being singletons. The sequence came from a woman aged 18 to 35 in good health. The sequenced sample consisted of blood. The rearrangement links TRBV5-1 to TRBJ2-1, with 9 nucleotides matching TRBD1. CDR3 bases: TGCGCCAGCAGCCTCGGGACAGGGACCTACAATGAGCAGTTCTTC. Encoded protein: CASSLGTGTYNEQFF.